This T cell receptor (beta chain) originates from a study of blood T cell repertoires in COVID-19. Study as a whole: T cells, B-cell-depleted T cells, or PBMCs provided the cDNA or gDNA that served as material.

Original analysis: Amplification of reference gene primers provided the estimated nucleated cell counts. Here immunoSEQ multiplex PCR was the method, and the copy in TCRdb shows in-frame clones only, minus some. V, J and clone size are those of that table, while D and trimming were read from the DNA. Among almost 400,000 clones listed, approximately 87% were seen once. Individuals aged roughly 18 to 90 years were recruited from 24 US areas. Which cohort a participant joined came from the clinical history participants gave. Sequencing used PBMCs or T cells enriched from blood (not recorded which). This sequence was found in a woman between 25 and 40 years old with acute COVID-19.

CDR3 in amino acids: CASSQDRGLRYEQYF. In DNA, the CDR3 is TGCGCCAGCAGCCAAGATAGGGGGTTACGATACGAGCAGTACTTC. This chain joins TRBV4-3 and TRBJ2-7; a possible D gene is TRBD1 (6 bases). This CDR3 spans 15 amino acids. Looked up from germline, CDR1 is LGHNA and CDR2 is YSLEER. V was pared by 0 bases and J by 4 bases, with 13 bases between.